The 17 T cell receptor beta chains below come from one sample, sequenced in a study of blood T cell repertoires in COVID-19. The data were produced by immunoSEQ multiplex PCR, yet TCRdb's version contains in-frame clones alone and is incomplete. Seen here are fewer than 200,000 clones, approximately 85% observed once, and the top ten hold about 1.2%. Sample: peripheral blood. The receptor set was obtained from a man aged 55 to 69 who had recovered from COVID-19.

This clone has just one count. CDR3 DNA sequence: TGTGCCAGCAGCCGAGACCCCGGGGAGGACGCCGGGGAGCTGTTTTTT. Encoded protein: CASSRDPGEDAGELFF. The chain carries TRBV4-2 and TRBJ2-2; D may be TRBD2 (6 bases). V was cut by 4 bases and J by 6 bases, with 18 bases left in between. This CDR3 contains 16 residues. CDR1 and CDR2 from the germline V gene are LGHNA and YNFKEQ.

V usage is TRBV5-6 and J usage is TRBJ2-1; tentative D call: TRBD2 (7 bases). The V and J ends lost 4 bases and 5 bases respectively, with 22 bases between them. Germline values: CDR1 SGHDT, CDR2 YYEEEE. The CDR3 length is 17 residues. CDR3 region: CASSGSTRGGKHNEQFF. The DNA for the CDR3 is TGTGCCAGCAGCGGCTCCACTAGGGGGGGCAAACACAATGAGCAGTTCTTC.

The V call is TRBV19, the J call TRBJ2-7; 7 nucleotides agree with TRBD1. J gave up 10 bases and V 5 bases, and 11 bases lay outside the gene matches. The CDR3 consists of 13 residues. The germline V gene has CDR1 LNHDA and CDR2 SQIVND (reference sequence). The CDR3 DNA reads as TGTGCCAGTAGTCTACAGGGGCAACCGAGTCAGTACTTC. Translated: CASSLQGQPSQYF. Full variable domain (remainder filled in from reference TRBV19 and TRBJ2-7): DGGITQSPKYLFRKEGQNVTLSCEQNLNHDAMYWYRQDPGQGLRLIYYSQIVNDFQKGDIAEGYSVSREKKESFPLTVTSAQKNPTAFYLCASSLQGQPSQYFGPGTRLTVT.

The chain is built from TRBV24-1 and TRBJ1-3; no reliable D call. Germline V lookup: CDR1 KGHDR, CDR2 SFDVKD. This CDR3 comprises 13 residues. V lost 9 bases and J 0 bases, leaving 8 bases between the germline ends. Written as DNA, the CDR3 is TGTGCCACCGGCGGGTACTCTGGAAACACCATATATTTT. Its translation: CATGGYSGNTIYF.

V is TRBV6-5 and J is TRBJ2-3; 11 bases fit TRBD1. From germline, CDR1 is MNHEY and CDR2 SVGAGI. The CDR3 spans 14 residues. V dropped 5 bases and J dropped 4; count of bases not matched to a gene: 2. The CDR3 coding sequence is TGTGCCAGCAGTAAGGGACAGGGGGCAGATACGCAGTATTTT. This gives the protein CASSKGQGADTQYF.

The chain employs TRBV7-2 and TRBJ2-3, with 7 positions matching TRBD2. The CDR3 is 14 amino acids. V trimming: 4 bases; J trimming: 4 bases; junction bases outside the gene matches: 5. CDR1 is SGHTA and CDR2 is FQGNSA in the germline V gene. CDR3 amino acids: CASSSAGTSDTQYF. The CDR3 region has the DNA TGTGCCAGCAGCTCAGCGGGGACTTCAGATACGCAGTATTTT.

This chain links TRBV7-3 with TRBJ2-3, with TRBD2 matching over 9 bases. V shed 7 bases, J shed 2 bases, and the junction held 7 bases outside the gene matches. This CDR3 contains 15 residues. Germline V CDR1 and CDR2: SGHTA, FQGTGA. The CDR3 sequence: CASKQAGGPTDTQYF. As DNA, the CDR3 is TGTGCCAGCAAGCAAGCGGGGGGCCCCACAGATACGCAGTATTTT.

This rearrangement joins TRBV7-8 to TRBJ2-2, with 12 bases identical to TRBD2. This CDR3 has 17 amino acids. Germline V gives CDR1 SGHVS, CDR2 FQNEAQ. With 6 bases clipped from V and 1 base from J, the junction kept 6 bases outside the gene matches. The chain's CDR3 is CASRRPGLAGNTGELFF. CDR3 bases: TGTGCCAGCAGGCGCCCGGGACTAGCGGGGAACACCGGGGAGCTGTTTTTT.

The chain links TRBV11-3 to TRBJ1-1; no definite D call. The CDR3 totals 13 residues. V lost 2 bases to trimming and J lost 4 bases, with 8 bases between them. Germline CDR1 SGHNT, CDR2 YENEEA. In nucleotides, the CDR3 is TGTGCCAGCAGCTTATTAGAGAGCACTGAAGCTTTCTTT. Protein product: CASSLLESTEAFF.

J is TRBJ2-2 and V is TRBV5-1; 14 bases agree with TRBD2. Looked up from germline, CDR1 is SGHRS and CDR2 is YFSETQ. Losses at the gene ends were 3 bases for V and 4 bases for J; bases not matched to a gene: 2. The CDR3 contains 16 residues. The DNA of the CDR3 is TGCGCCAGCAGCTCGGGACTAGCGGGGGCCACCGGGGAGCTGTTTTTT. Translation: CASSSGLAGATGELFF.

The chain links TRBV5-6 to TRBJ1-1; D might be TRBD1 (6 bases). Looked up from germline, CDR1 is SGHDT and CDR2 is YYEEEE. The V gene lost 4 bases and the J gene lost 4 bases, with 23 bases spanning the gap. The CDR3 has 17 amino acids. The DNA of the CDR3 is TGTGCCAGCAGCCGTACAGGGTCCCCAGGTACGGGCACTGAAGCTTTCTTT. Amino acid sequence: CASSRTGSPGTGTEAFF.

This rearrangement joins TRBV7-2 to TRBJ1-3; a weak D match, TRBD1 (5 bases). The V gene's germline CDR1 is SGHTA and CDR2 FQGNSA. The V and J ends lost 3 bases and 0 bases respectively, with 9 bases between them. The CDR3 contains 15 residues. The DNA for the CDR3 is TGTGCCAGCAGCTTTAATCAGGGCTCTGGAAACACCATATATTTT. Translating gives CASSFNQGSGNTIYF.

V is TRBV6-5 and J is TRBJ2-2; 7 bases map to TRBD1. V was pared by 1 base and J by 4 bases, with 3 bases of the junction left unmatched. The germline V gene encodes CDR1 MNHEY and CDR2 SVGAGI. CDR3 length equals 15 residues. In nucleotides, the CDR3 is TGTGCCAGCAGTTACTTCGACAGGGTCACCGGGGAGCTGTTTTTT. Its protein is CASSYFDRVTGELFF.

The sample holds a few counts of this clone. This chain connects TRBV9 to TRBJ1-1; 9 bases are a match to TRBD1. Trimming at V came to 4 bases and at J to 4 bases, leaving 8 bases not matched to a gene. Germline V gives CDR1 SGDLS, CDR2 YYNGEE. The CDR3 runs to 15 residues. The CDR3 DNA reads TGTGCCAGCAGCCCTAAGACAGGGGGAGCCACTGAAGCTTTCTTT. As protein: CASSPKTGGATEAFF. The whole variable domain, remainder taken from reference TRBV9 and TRBJ1-1, is DSGVTQTPKHLITATGQRVTLRCSPRSGDLSVYWYQQSLDQGLQFLIQYYNGEERAKGNILERFSAQQFPDLHSELNLSSLELGDSALYFCASSPKTGGATEAFFGQGTRLTVV.

This clone was observed a single time. This chain uses TRBV4-3 with TRBJ2-5; 9 bases fit TRBD1. The CDR3 is 14 residues long. The V gene's germline CDR1 is LGHNA and CDR2 YSLEER. The V and J ends lost 4 bases and 7 bases, in that order; junction bases with no gene match: 7. The DNA for the CDR3 is TGCGCCAGCAGCCTAATACAGGGGGCTGGGACCCAGTACTTC. It is translated as CASSLIQGAGTQYF.

This clone appeared a single time. V and J are TRBV30 and TRBJ2-7; D might be TRBD1 (6 bases). With 4 bases removed from V and 6 bases from J, the gap between germline ends came to 16 bases. The CDR3 length is 13 residues. Germline-derived CDR1 and CDR2 are GTSNPN and SVGIG (reference sequence). The CDR3 region is CAWTGQLLSEQYF. DNA of the CDR3: TGTGCCTGGACAGGACAGTTGCTGTCCGAGCAGTACTTC.

This clone occurred once. The chain is built from TRBV3-1 (or the pseudogene TRBV3-2) and TRBJ2-1, with TRBD1 as a possible D gene (6 bases). This CDR3 has 12 residues. The V end was cut by 4 bases, the J end by 8 bases, with 9 bases between. Germline V gene sequence: CDR1 LGHDT, CDR2 YNNKEL (reference sequence). The CDR3 DNA follows: TGTGCCAGCAGCCTGGGGGCGGATGAGCAGTTCTTC. Protein product: CASSLGADEQFF.